Listed below are T cell receptor beta chains from one sample, sequenced in a study of T-cell memory formation after mild COVID-19. TCRdb analysed the 5' RACE reads with MiXCR anew, one entry per CDR3 protein. The profile shows hundreds of thousands of distinct CDR3 sequences, roughly 14% of them singletons. Sequenced input: PBMCs or a T cell subset sorted from them (not recorded which). The source is a man aged 18-30 years who had mild COVID-19 (a few samples of this study predate the infection). Cell type and time point are not known. CDR3s include the opening cysteine and the closing phenylalanine or tryptophan. Rows give clone size only sometimes, using once, few, many, or a class for an expanded clone.

>TRBJ1-2|-|TRBV5-1
CASSLDRGVDGYTF
>TRBJ2-7|few|TRBV7-3
CASSLRQGPPYEQYF
>TRBJ2-1|-|TRBV7-3
CASSLVGGPSREQFF
>TRBJ2-7|-|TRBV12-3/TRBV12-4
CASSSQLREREQYF
>TRBJ1-2|-|TRBV7-3
CASSMDNNYGYTF
>TRBJ1-2|many|TRBV5-1
CASRTDRVRYGYTF
>TRBJ2-3|-|TRBV15
CATSRAGGGADTQYF
>TRBJ1-5|few|TRBV7-2
CASSPYRGEQPQHF
>TRBJ2-5|-|TRBV24-1
CATSDGPGETQYF
>TRBJ1-2|many|TRBV20-1
CSARDGGRLRDGYTF
>TRBJ1-5|-|TRBV12-3/TRBV12-4
CATTRGEQPQHF
>TRBJ2-2|many|TRBV5-1
CASSKDLPNTGELFF
>TRBJ1-2|many|TRBV12-3/TRBV12-4
CASSLGNNYGYTF
>TRBJ2-3|-|TRBV4-1
CASSYQGSDTQYF
>TRBJ1-5|-|TRBV19
CASRDRVVGNQPQHF
>TRBJ2-7|few|TRBV7-6
CASSFTTGASEEQYF
>TRBJ2-3|-|TRBV29-1
CSVGGTDTQYF
>TRBJ2-2|-|TRBV29-1
CSVLTPNTGELFF
>TRBJ1-3|-|TRBV10-3
CAISARTGAGNTIYF
>TRBJ2-3|-|TRBV5-1
CASRAGAGTDTQYF